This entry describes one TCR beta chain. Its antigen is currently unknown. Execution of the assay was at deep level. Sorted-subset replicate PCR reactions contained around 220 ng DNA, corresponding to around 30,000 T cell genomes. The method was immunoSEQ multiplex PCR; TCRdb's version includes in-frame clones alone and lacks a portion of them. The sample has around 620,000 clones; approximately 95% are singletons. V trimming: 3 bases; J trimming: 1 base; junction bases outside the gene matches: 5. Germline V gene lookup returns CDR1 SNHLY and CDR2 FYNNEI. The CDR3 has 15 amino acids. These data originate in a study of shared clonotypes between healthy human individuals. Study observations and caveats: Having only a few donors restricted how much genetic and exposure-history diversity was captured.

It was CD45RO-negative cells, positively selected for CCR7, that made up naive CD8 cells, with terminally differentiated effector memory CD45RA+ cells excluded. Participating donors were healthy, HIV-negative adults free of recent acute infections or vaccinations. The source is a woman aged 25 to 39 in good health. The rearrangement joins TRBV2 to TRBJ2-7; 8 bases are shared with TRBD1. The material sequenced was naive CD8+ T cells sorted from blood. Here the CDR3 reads CASSDPGQASYEQYF. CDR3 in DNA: TGTGCCAGCAGTGACCCGGGACAGGCTTCCTACGAGCAGTACTTC.